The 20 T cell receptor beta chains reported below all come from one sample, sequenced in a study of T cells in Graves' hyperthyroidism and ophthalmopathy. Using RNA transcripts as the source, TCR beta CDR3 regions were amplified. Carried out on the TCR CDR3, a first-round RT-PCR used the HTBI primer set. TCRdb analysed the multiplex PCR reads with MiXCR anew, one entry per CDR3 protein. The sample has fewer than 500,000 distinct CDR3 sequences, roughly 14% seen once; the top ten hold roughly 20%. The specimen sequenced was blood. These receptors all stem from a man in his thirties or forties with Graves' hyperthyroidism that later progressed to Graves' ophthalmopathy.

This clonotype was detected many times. CDR3 sequence reads: CASSFPARLAGANEQFF. The CDR3 nucleotides read TGTGCCAGCAGCTTCCCAGCGAGACTAGCGGGGGCCAATGAGCAGTTCTTC. The chain employs TRBV11-3 and TRBJ2-1; 12 bases line up with TRBD2. Trimming cost V 3 bases and J 6 bases; bases outside gene matches: 9. CDR1 is SGHNT and CDR2 is YENEEA in the germline V gene. The CDR3 sequence is 17 residues long.

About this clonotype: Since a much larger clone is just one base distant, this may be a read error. CDR3 loop: CSARTDSYDQYF. As DNA, the CDR3 is TGCAGTGCTAGGACAGACTCCTACGATCAGTACTTC. The chain is built from TRBV20-1 and TRBJ2-7; a weak D match, TRBD1 (5 bases). The germline CDR1 and CDR2 sequences are DFQATT and SNEGSKA (reference sequence). The CDR3 covers 12 residues.

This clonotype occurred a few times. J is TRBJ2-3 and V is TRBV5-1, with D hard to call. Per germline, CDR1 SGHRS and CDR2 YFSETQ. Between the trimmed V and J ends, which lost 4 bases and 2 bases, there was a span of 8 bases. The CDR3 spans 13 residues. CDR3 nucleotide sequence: TGCGCCAGCAGCAGCCCACCCACAGATACGCAGTATTTT. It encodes CASSSPPTDTQYF.

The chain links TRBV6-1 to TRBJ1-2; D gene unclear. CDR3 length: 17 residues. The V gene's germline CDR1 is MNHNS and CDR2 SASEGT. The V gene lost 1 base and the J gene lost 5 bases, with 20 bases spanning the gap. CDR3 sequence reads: CASSEVGSDIFQYGYTF. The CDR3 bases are TGTGCCAGCAGTGAAGTTGGCAGTGACATATTCCAATATGGCTACACCTTC.

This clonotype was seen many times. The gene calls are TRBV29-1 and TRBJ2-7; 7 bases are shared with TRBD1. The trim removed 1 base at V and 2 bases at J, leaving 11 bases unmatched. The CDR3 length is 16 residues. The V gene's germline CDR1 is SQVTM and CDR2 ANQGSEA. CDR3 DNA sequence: TGCAGCGTTGAAGCAGCACGGACAGGTGGGGCCTACGAGCAGTACTTC. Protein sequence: CSVEAARTGGAYEQYF.

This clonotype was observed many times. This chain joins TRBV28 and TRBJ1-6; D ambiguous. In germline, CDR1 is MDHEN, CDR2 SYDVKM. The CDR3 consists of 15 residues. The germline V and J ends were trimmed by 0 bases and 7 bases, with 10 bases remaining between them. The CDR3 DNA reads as TGTGCCAGCAGTTTATGGGGTGGACGGAATTCACCCCTCCACTTT. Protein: CASSLWGGRNSPLHF.

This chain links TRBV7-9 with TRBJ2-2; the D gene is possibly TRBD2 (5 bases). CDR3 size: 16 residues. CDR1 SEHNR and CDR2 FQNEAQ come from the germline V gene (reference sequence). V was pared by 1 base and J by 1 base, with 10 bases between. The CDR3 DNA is TGTGCCAGCAGCTTAGGCGGCGGGCTGAACACCGGGGAGCTGTTTTTT. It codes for CASSLGGGLNTGELFF.

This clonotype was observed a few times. The CDR3 nucleotides are TGTGCCAGCAGCCAGGCCTTTTCTGGGCTGTTTTTT. Its translation is CASSQAFSGLFF. This chain links TRBV11-2 with TRBJ2-2; D is unclear. Between the trimmed V and J ends, which lost 5 bases and 13 bases, there was a span of 14 bases. CDR1 SGHAT and CDR2 FQNNGV come from the germline V gene. CDR3 length: 12 amino acids.

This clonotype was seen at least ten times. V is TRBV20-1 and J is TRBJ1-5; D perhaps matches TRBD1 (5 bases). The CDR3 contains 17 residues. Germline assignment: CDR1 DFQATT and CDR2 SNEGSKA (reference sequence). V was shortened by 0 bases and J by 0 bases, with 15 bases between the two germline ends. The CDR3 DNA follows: TGCAGTGCTAGAGATCGCGGCAGGACATATAGCAATCAGCCCCAGCATTTT. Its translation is CSARDRGRTYSNQPQHF.

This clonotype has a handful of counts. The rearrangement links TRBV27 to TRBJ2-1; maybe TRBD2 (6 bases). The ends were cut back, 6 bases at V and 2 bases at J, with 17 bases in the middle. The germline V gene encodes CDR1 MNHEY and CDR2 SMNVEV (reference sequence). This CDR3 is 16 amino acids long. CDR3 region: CASRGGLPGAYNEQFF. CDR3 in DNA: TGTGCCAGCAGGGGGGGACTGCCGGGGGCCTACAATGAGCAGTTCTTC.

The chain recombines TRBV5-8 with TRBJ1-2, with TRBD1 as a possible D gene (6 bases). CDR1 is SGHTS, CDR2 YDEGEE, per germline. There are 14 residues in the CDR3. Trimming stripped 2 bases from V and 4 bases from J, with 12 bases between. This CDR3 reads CASSFRTAFYGYTF. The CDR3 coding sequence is TGTGCCAGCAGCTTCCGGACAGCGTTCTATGGCTACACCTTC.

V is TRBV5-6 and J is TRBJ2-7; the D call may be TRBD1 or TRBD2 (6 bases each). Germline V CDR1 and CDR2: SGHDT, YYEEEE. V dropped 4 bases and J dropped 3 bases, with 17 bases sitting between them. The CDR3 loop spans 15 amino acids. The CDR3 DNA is TGTGCCAGCAGCCCGAGGGGGGATGGGGGCTACGAGCAGTACTTC. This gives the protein CASSPRGDGGYEQYF. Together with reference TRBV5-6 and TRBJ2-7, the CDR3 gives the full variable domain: DAGVTQSPTHLIKTRGQQVTLRCSPKSGHDTVSWYQQALGQGPQFIFQYYEEEERQRGNFPDRFSGHQFPNYSSELNVNALLLGDSALYLCASSPRGDGGYEQYFGPGTRLTVT.

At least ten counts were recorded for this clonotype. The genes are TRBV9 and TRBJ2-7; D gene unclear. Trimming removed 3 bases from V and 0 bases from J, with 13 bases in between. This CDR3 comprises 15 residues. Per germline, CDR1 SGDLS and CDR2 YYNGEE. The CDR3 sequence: CASSALDSSSYEQYF. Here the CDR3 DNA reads TGTGCCAGCAGCGCCCTCGACTCGAGCTCCTACGAGCAGTACTTC.

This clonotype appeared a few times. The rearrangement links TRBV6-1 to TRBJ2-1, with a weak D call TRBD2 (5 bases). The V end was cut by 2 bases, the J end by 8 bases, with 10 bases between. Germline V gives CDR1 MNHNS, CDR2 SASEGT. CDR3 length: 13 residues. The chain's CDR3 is CASSEFRRDEQFF. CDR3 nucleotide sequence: TGTGCCAGCAGTGAATTTCGGCGGGATGAGCAGTTCTTC.

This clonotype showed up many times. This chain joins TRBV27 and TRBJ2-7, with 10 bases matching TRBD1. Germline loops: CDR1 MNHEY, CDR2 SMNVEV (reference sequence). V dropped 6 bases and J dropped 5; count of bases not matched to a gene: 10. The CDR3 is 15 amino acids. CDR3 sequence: CASRSPGQGFNEQYF. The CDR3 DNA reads TGTGCCAGCAGGTCACCGGGACAGGGGTTCAACGAGCAGTACTTC.

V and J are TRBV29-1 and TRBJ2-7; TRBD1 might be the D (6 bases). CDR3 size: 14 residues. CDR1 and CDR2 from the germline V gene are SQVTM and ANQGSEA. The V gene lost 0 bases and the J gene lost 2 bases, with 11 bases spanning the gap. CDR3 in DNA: TGCAGCGTTGAAGATCGCTCAGGGGCCTACGAGCAGTACTTC. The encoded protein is CSVEDRSGAYEQYF.

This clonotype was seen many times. DNA of the CDR3: TGTGCCAGCAGTTTCTGGGGGAAGGCCTCCTACGAGCAGTACTTC. Amino acid sequence: CASSFWGKASYEQYF. The chain recombines TRBV12-3 or TRBV12-4 with TRBJ2-7; D may match TRBD1 or TRBD2 (5 bases each). V lost 3 bases and J lost 0, with 12 bases in between. The CDR3 sequence is 15 residues long.

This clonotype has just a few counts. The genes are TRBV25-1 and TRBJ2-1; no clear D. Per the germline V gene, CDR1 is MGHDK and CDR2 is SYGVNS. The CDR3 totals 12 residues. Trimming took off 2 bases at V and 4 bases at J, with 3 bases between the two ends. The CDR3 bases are TGTGCCAGCAGTGAAAAATACAATGAGCAGTTCTTC. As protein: CASSEKYNEQFF.

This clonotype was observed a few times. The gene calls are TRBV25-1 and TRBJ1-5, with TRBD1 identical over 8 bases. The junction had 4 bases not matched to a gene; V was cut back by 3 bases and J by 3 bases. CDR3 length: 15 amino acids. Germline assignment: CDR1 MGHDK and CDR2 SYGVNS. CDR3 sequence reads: CASSDGTGFNQPQHF. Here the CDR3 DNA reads TGTGCCAGCAGTGACGGGACAGGATTCAATCAGCCCCAGCATTTT.

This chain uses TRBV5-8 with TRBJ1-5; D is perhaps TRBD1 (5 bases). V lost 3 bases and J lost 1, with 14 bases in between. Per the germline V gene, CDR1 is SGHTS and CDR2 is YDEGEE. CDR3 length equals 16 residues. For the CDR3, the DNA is TGTGCCAGCAGCTGGAATCCGGGACGCAGCAATCAGCCCCAGCATTTT. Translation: CASSWNPGRSNQPQHF.